These 31 T cell receptor beta chains came from one sample sequenced in a study of T-cell reconstitution after alpha-beta-depleted transplantation in children. TCRbeta library construction was performed incorporating unique molecular identifiers. TCRdb reanalysed the PCR reads using MiXCR and keeps one entry per CDR3 protein. Of approximately 44,000 distinct CDR3 sequences listed, 5.5% to 7.5% are singletons. This specimen was PBMCs, mostly from graft donor cells, taken 60 days after TCRalphabeta/CD19-depleted stem cell transplant. The receptors originated from a female patient aged 2-9 years who had a stem cell transplant for aplastic anemia, so the T cells may come from the graft donor.

This clonotype was counted between two and nine times. This rearrangement joins TRBV3-1 to TRBJ2-3; maybe TRBD2 (7 bases). Deletions cut 1 base from V and 4 bases from J, with 18 bases between. The CDR3 runs to 17 residues. CDR1 is LGHDT, CDR2 YNNKEL, per germline (reference sequence). The CDR3 here is CASSQAGGGPRADTQYF. In DNA, the CDR3 is TGTGCCAGCAGCCAAGCGGGCGGGGGCCCTCGCGCAGATACGCAGTATTTT.

The sample holds many counts of this clonotype. The chain has TRBV4-2 and TRBJ2-3; TRBD2 is a possible D gene (6 bases). The V and J ends lost 7 bases and 0 bases respectively, with 23 bases between them. This CDR3 has 18 amino acids. Germline V lookup: CDR1 LGHNA, CDR2 YNFKEQ. CDR3 in DNA: TGTGCCAGCACGCGGCTAGCGCAGAGCCGACGAAGCACAGATACGCAGTATTTT. It specifies CASTRLAQSRRSTDTQYF.

The chain joins TRBV9 to TRBJ1-3, with D unclear. The CDR3 has 16 residues. Germline loops: CDR1 SGDLS, CDR2 YYNGEE. Trimming took off 0 bases at V and 3 bases at J, with 13 bases between the two ends. The chain's CDR3 is CASSVEGTTGGNTIYF. The CDR3 DNA reads TGTGCCAGCAGCGTAGAAGGCACCACGGGTGGAAACACCATATATTTT.

The chain is built from TRBV3-1 and TRBJ2-1; no reliable D call. CDR1 is LGHDT and CDR2 is YNNKEL in the germline V gene (reference sequence). CDR3 size: 16 residues. Trimming pared 1 base from V and 2 bases from J, leaving 12 bases between. The CDR3 loop reads CASSQGNRLTYNEQFF. The CDR3 DNA sequence: TGTGCCAGCAGCCAAGGGAACCGACTGACCTACAATGAGCAGTTCTTC.

This clonotype was seen many times. The gene calls are TRBV10-3 and TRBJ2-7, with TRBD2 matching over 13 bases. V dropped 4 bases and J dropped 3; count of bases not matched to a gene: 6. This CDR3 contains 16 residues. The germline V gene encodes CDR1 ENHRY and CDR2 SYGVKD. This CDR3 is CAISARLAGGLYEQYF. DNA of the CDR3: TGTGCCATCAGTGCCCGACTAGCGGGGGGCCTCTACGAGCAGTACTTC.

The table lists this clonotype with many counts. The rearrangement uses TRBV28 and TRBJ2-2; D might be TRBD1 (6 bases). V lost 7 bases and J lost 7, with 19 bases in between. Germline loops: CDR1 MDHEN, CDR2 SYDVKM. The CDR3 is 15 amino acids. The DNA of the CDR3 is TGTGCCAGCATCGAAGGGGGAGCTAGCTACGGGGAGCTGTTTTTT. Translation gives CASIEGGASYGELFF. Looking up the rest from reference TRBV28 and TRBJ2-2 gives the full variable domain: DVKVTQSSRYLVKRTGEKVFLECVQDMDHENMFWYRQDPGLGLRLIYFSYDVKMKEKGDIPEGYSVSREKKERFSLILESASTNQTSMYLCASIEGGASYGELFFGEGSRLTVL.

This clonotype was seen repeatedly, ten times or more. V is TRBV3-1 and J is TRBJ2-2; TRBD2 matches 11 bases. This CDR3 has 17 residues. Germline CDR1 LGHDT, CDR2 YNNKEL (reference sequence). J gave up 7 bases and V 4 bases, and 11 bases lay outside the gene matches. The DNA of the CDR3 is TGTGCCAGCAGCCCTAAACGACTAGCGGGGCGGGGCGGGGAGCTGTTTTTT. Translated: CASSPKRLAGRGGELFF.

The V and J genes are TRBV28 and TRBJ2-1; 9 positions match TRBD2. Germline values: CDR1 MDHEN, CDR2 SYDVKM. The CDR3 contains 16 residues. The trim removed 5 bases at V and 1 base at J, leaving 6 bases unmatched. CDR3 region: CASSVSGGDSYNEQFF. CDR3 DNA sequence: TGTGCCAGCAGTGTTAGCGGGGGCGATTCCTACAATGAGCAGTTCTTC.

This clonotype has just a few counts. The CDR3, as DNA: TGCAGTGCTAGGGGAGCGGGGGGTGCGGAGACCCAGTACTTC. This codes for CSARGAGGAETQYF. The chain couples TRBV20-1 to TRBJ2-5; 9 nucleotides align to TRBD2. J was trimmed by 5 bases and V by 3 bases; bases with no gene match: 7. Germline CDR1 DFQATT, CDR2 SNEGSKA (reference sequence). There are 14 residues in the CDR3.

This clonotype was recorded at least ten times. The chain uses TRBV20-1 and TRBJ2-7, with 8 bases aligning to TRBD1. This CDR3 comprises 14 residues. Per germline, CDR1 DFQATT and CDR2 SNEGSKA (reference sequence). With 5 bases clipped from V and 5 bases from J, the junction kept 11 bases outside the gene matches. Here the CDR3 DNA reads TGCAGTGCTGGGGCCGGACAGGGACAGGACGAGCAGTACTTC. It encodes CSAGAGQGQDEQYF.

This clonotype was observed many times. This sequence joins TRBV6-5 and TRBJ1-2; D unresolved. The CDR3 length is 12 residues. Germline V gene lookup returns CDR1 MNHEY and CDR2 SVGAGI. Trimming shortened V by 6 bases and J by 4 bases, and 9 bases separated the two germline ends. CDR3 DNA sequence: TGTGCCAGCAGCCCGGGCCTCTATGGCTACACCTTC. Residues: CASSPGLYGYTF.

This clonotype was seen at least ten times. This chain connects TRBV6-1 to TRBJ2-3, with D possibly TRBD2 on 5 matching bases. V shed 5 bases and J shed 3 bases, with 18 bases lying between them. CDR3 length equals 16 residues. Germline loops: CDR1 MNHNS, CDR2 SASEGT. The CDR3 nucleotides read TGTGCCAGCAGTCCCCAACGGGGTTGGAGTACAGATACGCAGTATTTT. Its protein product is CASSPQRGWSTDTQYF.

This clonotype was seen ten or more times. V and J are TRBV12-3 or TRBV12-4 and TRBJ1-5; 7 nucleotides agree with TRBD1. J was trimmed by 4 bases and V by 6 bases; bases with no gene match: 3. This CDR3 has 13 residues. The CDR3 nucleotides read TGTGCCAGCAGCGACAGGGCTAATCAGCCCCAGCATTTT. Its protein is CASSDRANQPQHF.

This clonotype appeared a few times. The chain couples TRBV5-4 to TRBJ2-5, with D perhaps matching TRBD1 or TRBD2 (5 bases each). Germline values: CDR1 SGHNT, CDR2 YYREEE (reference sequence). The CDR3 is 16 residues long. V dropped 4 bases and J dropped 3 bases, with 19 bases sitting between them. This CDR3 is CASSRAQGRPEETQYF. The DNA for the CDR3 is TGTGCCAGCAGCCGCGCCCAGGGACGGCCCGAAGAGACCCAGTACTTC.

V gene TRBV18 combines with J gene TRBJ1-5; D may be TRBD1 (5 bases). The CDR3 contains 14 residues. Germline V gene data show CDR1 as KGHSH and CDR2 as LQKENI. Trimming shortened V by 4 bases and J by 1 base, and 8 bases separated the two germline ends. CDR3 sequence: CASSRGMSNQPQHF. The CDR3 region has the DNA TGTGCCAGCTCACGGGGCATGAGCAATCAGCCCCAGCATTTT.

In its sample, this clonotype is medium-sized. The chain couples TRBV20-1 to TRBJ2-3; no clear D. The CDR3 totals 15 residues. Germline V gene sequence: CDR1 DFQATT, CDR2 SNEGSKA (reference sequence). Trimming left V 6 bases short and J 2 bases short, with 18 bases between. The CDR3 reads CSAPLGSGVTDTQYF. The DNA for the CDR3 is TGCAGTGCCCCTTTAGGCTCCGGCGTCACAGATACGCAGTATTTT.

The sample holds many counts of this clonotype. The chain joins TRBV11-1 to TRBJ2-1; TRBD1 aligns across 8 bases. Germline V gives CDR1 SGHAT, CDR2 FQDESV (reference sequence). Germline trimming cut 4 bases from V and 12 bases from J; bases unmatched to any gene: 2. The CDR3 extends over 11 amino acids. CDR3 DNA sequence: TGTGCCAGCAGCTCAGACAGGGGGCAGTTCTTC. Protein: CASSSDRGQFF.

This clonotype was detected many times. The chain joins TRBV12-3 or TRBV12-4 to TRBJ1-6, with TRBD1 matching over 8 bases. V lost 6 bases to trimming and J lost 7 bases; unmatched junction nucleotides: 5. CDR3 size: 14 residues. CDR3 region: CASSSTGENSPLHF. For the CDR3, the DNA is TGTGCCAGCAGCTCGACAGGGGAGAATTCACCCCTCCACTTT.

This clonotype was seen at least ten times. The chain couples TRBV12-3 or TRBV12-4 to TRBJ1-3; D gene unclear. Trimming removed 6 bases from V and 0 bases from J, with 12 bases in between. The CDR3 extends over 15 amino acids. CDR3 sequence (DNA): TGTGCCAGCAGGTTGACGGCGACCTCTGGAAACACCATATATTTT. This sequence encodes CASRLTATSGNTIYF.

The chain recombines TRBV3-1 with TRBJ2-1, with 12 nucleotides matching TRBD2. Germline V gene data show CDR1 as LGHDT and CDR2 as YNNKEL (reference sequence). CDR3 size: 17 residues. Trimming at V came to 2 bases and at J to 8 bases, leaving 10 bases not matched to a gene. This CDR3 is CASSQTSGGPIIDEQFF. CDR3 coding DNA: TGTGCCAGCAGCCAAACTAGCGGGGGGCCTATTATCGATGAGCAGTTCTTC.

The genes are TRBV7-9 and TRBJ1-1; a weak D match, TRBD1 (5 bases). CDR1 SEHNR and CDR2 FQNEAQ come from the germline V gene (reference sequence). CDR3 size: 14 residues. The V end was cut by 5 bases, the J end by 1 base, with 11 bases between. CDR3 DNA: TGTGCCAGCAGCCCCCGGGGGGGGAACACTGAAGCTTTCTTT. Translated, it gives CASSPRGGNTEAFF. Together with reference TRBV7-9 and TRBJ1-1, the CDR3 gives the full variable domain: DTGVSQNPRHKITKRGQNVTFRCDPISEHNRLYWYRQTLGQGPEFLTYFQNEAQLEKSRLLSDRFSAERPKGSFSTLEIQRTEQGDSAMYLCASSPRGGNTEAFFGQGTRLTVV.

In its sample, this clonotype ranks as medium-sized. Written as DNA, the CDR3 is TGTGCCAGCAGTTTCCCTTTTTACACAGATACGCAGTATTTT. Its protein product is CASSFPFYTDTQYF. The chain combines TRBV7-9 with TRBJ2-3; D ambiguous. The CDR3 spans 14 residues. V was cut by 6 bases and J by 2 bases, with 12 bases left in between. Germline CDR1 is SEHNR and CDR2 is FQNEAQ (reference sequence).

This clonotype was seen repeatedly, ten times or more. The chain employs TRBV11-2 and TRBJ1-1; possibly TRBD1 for D (6 bases). CDR3 size: 15 residues. The germline CDR1 and CDR2 sequences are SGHAT and FQNNGV. V dropped 4 bases and J dropped 0 bases, with 12 bases sitting between them. The CDR3 here is CASSWSGHLNTEAFF. CDR3 DNA: TGTGCCAGCAGCTGGTCGGGACACCTGAACACTGAAGCTTTCTTT.

This clonotype came up a few times. The V gene is TRBV27, the J gene TRBJ2-7; 9 nucleotides align to TRBD1. Per germline, CDR1 MNHEY and CDR2 SMNVEV (reference sequence). The V gene end was trimmed by 2 bases and the J gene end by 9 bases; junction bases not matched to a gene: 5. The CDR3 extends over 13 amino acids. The CDR3 DNA reads as TGTGCCAGCAGTTTAGGTGGACAGGGGCCGCAGTACTTC. This translates into CASSLGGQGPQYF.

The chain is built from TRBV20-1 and TRBJ2-2; 10 bases map to TRBD1. Trimming took 2 bases from V and 5 from J; bases not matched to a gene: 8. In germline, CDR1 is DFQATT, CDR2 SNEGSKA (reference sequence). There are 16 residues in the CDR3. CDR3: CSARRRQGARTGELFF. CDR3 coding DNA: TGCAGTGCTAGAAGGCGACAGGGGGCGCGTACCGGGGAGCTGTTTTTT.

This clonotype was recorded many times. The chain recombines TRBV4-2 with TRBJ2-1; the match to TRBD2 covers 14 bases. The V gene's germline CDR1 is LGHNA and CDR2 YNFKEQ. Germline trimming cut 4 bases from V and 5 bases from J; bases unmatched to any gene: 4. The CDR3 extends over 16 amino acids. The CDR3 DNA is TGTGCCAGCAGCCCAAGGACTAGCGGGGGGAACAATGAGCAGTTCTTC. It is translated as CASSPRTSGGNNEQFF.

This clonotype was counted many times. The genes are TRBV27 and TRBJ2-3; TRBD2 matches 8 bases. The trim removed 5 bases at V and 1 base at J, leaving 8 bases unmatched. In germline, CDR1 is MNHEY, CDR2 SMNVEV (reference sequence). CDR3 length: 16 amino acids. CDR3 in DNA: TGTGCCAGCAGTCCCTACGGGCGGGGGGGCACAGATACGCAGTATTTT. Amino acid sequence: CASSPYGRGGTDTQYF.

The sample holds many counts of this clonotype. The chain has TRBV7-2 and TRBJ1-1, with D tentatively TRBD1 (5 bases). There are 15 residues in the CDR3. CDR1 and CDR2 from the germline V gene are SGHTA and FQGNSA. The V gene lost 2 bases and the J gene lost 1 base, with 11 bases spanning the gap. CDR3 residues: CASSLNPGGNTEAFF. CDR3 nucleotides: TGTGCCAGCAGCTTAAACCCCGGGGGGAACACTGAAGCTTTCTTT. Based on the CDR3 plus reference TRBV7-2 and TRBJ1-1, the full variable domain is GAGVSQSPSNKVTEKGKDVELRCDPISGHTALYWYRQSLGQGLEFLIYFQGNSAPDKSGLPSDRFSAERTGGSVSTLTIQRTQQEDSAVYLCASSLNPGGNTEAFFGQGTRLTVV.

This clonotype was observed many times. The CDR3 nucleotides read TGTGCCAGCGCCCCCGGGGCCGGAACAGATACGCAGTATTTT. Amino acids: CASAPGAGTDTQYF. The chain recombines TRBV27 with TRBJ2-3; D may match TRBD1 or TRBD2 (5 bases each). The germline V gene has CDR1 MNHEY and CDR2 SMNVEV (reference sequence). The CDR3 has 14 residues. Trimming left V 8 bases short and J 3 bases short, with 15 bases between.

In this sample, this clonotype turned up many times. The rearrangement uses TRBV7-9 and TRBJ2-5, with unresolved D. The germline gives CDR1 SEHNR, CDR2 FQNEAQ (reference sequence). CDR3 length equals 14 residues. Trimming pared 0 bases from V and 5 bases from J, leaving 10 bases between. The CDR3 region is CASSLAITRETQYF. Written as DNA, the CDR3 is TGTGCCAGCAGCTTAGCGATAACCAGGGAGACCCAGTACTTC. The full variable domain, with the rest looked up from reference TRBV7-9 and TRBJ2-5, is DTGVSQNPRHKITKRGQNVTFRCDPISEHNRLYWYRQTLGQGPEFLTYFQNEAQLEKSRLLSDRFSAERPKGSFSTLEIQRTEQGDSAMYLCASSLAITRETQYFGPGTRLLVL.

This clonotype has just a few counts. The chain couples TRBV7-9 to TRBJ2-3; D is undetermined. Germline CDR1 and CDR2: SEHNR and FQNEAQ (reference sequence). CDR3 length: 10 residues. With 10 bases removed from V and 5 bases from J, the gap between germline ends came to 7 bases. In DNA, the CDR3 is TGTGCCATCAAGATAGATACGCAGTATTTT. This encodes CAIKIDTQYF.